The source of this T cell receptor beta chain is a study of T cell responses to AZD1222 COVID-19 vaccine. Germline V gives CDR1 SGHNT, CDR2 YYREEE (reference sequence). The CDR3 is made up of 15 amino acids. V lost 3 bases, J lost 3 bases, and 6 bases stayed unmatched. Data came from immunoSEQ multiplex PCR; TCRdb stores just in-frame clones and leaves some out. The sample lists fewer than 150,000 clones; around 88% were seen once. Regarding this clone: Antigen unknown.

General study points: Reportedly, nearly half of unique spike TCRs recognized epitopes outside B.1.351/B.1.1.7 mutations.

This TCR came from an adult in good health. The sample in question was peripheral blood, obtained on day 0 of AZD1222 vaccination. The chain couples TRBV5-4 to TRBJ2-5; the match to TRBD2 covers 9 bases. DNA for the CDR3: TGTGCCAGCAGCTGGAGAGCGGGGGGAGAAGAGACCCAGTACTTC. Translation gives CASSWRAGGEETQYF.